These T cell receptor beta chains were read from a single sample in a study of ipilimumab plus nivolumab after autologous stem cell transplantation. The method was immunoSEQ multiplex PCR; TCRdb's version includes in-frame clones alone and lacks a portion of them. The sample lists roughly 12,000 clones; about 80% were seen once. Sequenced here: PBMCs, sampled in a trial of ipilimumab plus nivolumab as post-transplant consolidation. The receptors shown here come from a male donor with diffuse large B-cell lymphoma. Each CDR3 is given with its conserved first and last residue. The order of the fields is CDR3 DNA, CDR3 protein, J gene, clone size, D gene, V gene. The D gene is left open where the match is weak. Part of the rows lack a size; the others show once, few, many or a class for expanded clones.

TGTGCCAGCAGTTCCAGCCCCGGACAGGGAGTATCCTACAATGAGCAGTTCTTC | CASSSSPGQGVSYNEQFF | TRBJ2-1 | - | TRBD1 | TRBV7-9
TGTGCCAGCAGCTTAGGTGGTAGCGGGGGTAATTTTCCCTACGAGCAGTACTTC | CASSLGGSGGNFPYEQYF | TRBJ2-7 | - | TRBD2 | TRBV7-8
TGTGCCACCAGCCGAGGAGATTCCGAGCCCCAGCATTTT | CATSRGDSEPQHF | TRBJ1-5 | - | - | TRBV15
TGTGCCAGCAGCTTCGACAGCTACGAGCAGTACTTC | CASSFDSYEQYF | TRBJ2-7 | few | - | TRBV7-8
TGTGCCTGGAGTGTGCAGGGGGCTGGAACCGGGGAGCTGTTTTTT | CAWSVQGAGTGELFF | TRBJ2-2 | few | TRBD1 | TRBV30
TGTGCCACCGTGGACAGAAACTATGGCTACACCTTC | CATVDRNYGYTF | TRBJ1-2 | - | - | TRBV6-5
TGTGCCGCATCTTCGGCAGGGGCCGACCCCGAGCAGTACTTC | CAASSAGADPEQYF | TRBJ2-7 | - | - | TRBV6-1
TGTGCCTGGAGTGTAGATTTCAGGGAGCAGTACTTC | CAWSVDFREQYF | TRBJ2-7 | - | - | TRBV30
TGCGCCAGCAGTACCGGGACAGGCACAGATACGCAGTATTTT | CASSTGTGTDTQYF | TRBJ2-3 | - | TRBD1 | TRBV4-3
TGTGCCAGTAGTATCCTGGCAGCCGGGGAGCAGTTCTTC | CASSILAAGEQFF | TRBJ2-1 | - | - | TRBV19
TGTGCCAGCAGCCAAGTAAGGAGGCGGGGCTACTCCTACGAGCAGTACTTC | CASSQVRRRGYSYEQYF | TRBJ2-7 | - | - | TRBV14
TGCGCCAGCAGCTTGTATCGGGGGGCTGTAGATGAGCAGTTCTTC | CASSLYRGAVDEQFF | TRBJ2-1 | - | - | TRBV5-1
TGCGCCAGCAGCTTTGGGACTAGCGTAAAGGAGCAGTACTTC | CASSFGTSVKEQYF | TRBJ2-7 | - | TRBD2 | TRBV5-1
TGCGCCAGCAGCACCGGGACAGGGAACACTGAAGCTTTCTTT | CASSTGTGNTEAFF | TRBJ1-1 | - | TRBD1 | TRBV5-1
TGTGCCAGCAGTTACTCACAGGGGGGGTCTGAAGCTTTCTTT | CASSYSQGGSEAFF | TRBJ1-1 | - | TRBD1 | TRBV10-3
TGTGCCAGCAGCTCGGGACAGGGGAATTCACCCCTCCACTTT | CASSSGQGNSPLHF | TRBJ1-6 | few | TRBD1 | TRBV6-1
TGCAGCGTTGATAGGGGACAGGCCGGCAATGAGCAGTTCTTC | CSVDRGQAGNEQFF | TRBJ2-1 | few | TRBD1 | TRBV29-1
TGTGCCATCAGTGAGTCGAGGGGACAGGGACGGAGGGAGACCCAGTACTTC | CAISESRGQGRRETQYF | TRBJ2-5 | - | TRBD1 | TRBV10-3
TGTGCCAGCTCCCCCAGCGGCTCCCGGGGCACAGATACGCAGTATTTT | CASSPSGSRGTDTQYF | TRBJ2-3 | - | - | TRBV18
TGCGCCAGCAGCCCCGACAGGGGGGCTAACTATGGCTACACCTTC | CASSPDRGANYGYTF | TRBJ1-2 | once | TRBD1 | TRBV4-1
TGTGCCAGCTCACCACGGACAGGGTTGAACACTGAAGCTTTCTTT | CASSPRTGLNTEAFF | TRBJ1-1 | - | TRBD1 | TRBV18
TGCGCCAGCAGCCCCGGGACTAGCACGCTGACCTACGAGCAGTACTTC | CASSPGTSTLTYEQYF | TRBJ2-7 | few | TRBD2 | TRBV5-1
TGTGCCAGCAGTTCGAACGGAAGGGGTGAAAAACTGTTTTTT | CASSSNGRGEKLFF | TRBJ1-4 | - | - | TRBV6-1
TGTGCCAGCAGCTTCGGAGGGACCCGGATCGGCACTGAAGCTTTCTTT | CASSFGGTRIGTEAFF | TRBJ1-1 | once | - | TRBV7-9
TGCGCCAGCAGCGCGGACAGCAGCAATCAGCCCCAGCATTTT | CASSADSSNQPQHF | TRBJ1-5 | - | - | TRBV5-1
TGTGCCAGCAGTTACAGACGGACCTACGAGCAGTACTTC | CASSYRRTYEQYF | TRBJ2-7 | large | - | TRBV6-5
TGTGCCAGTAGTACTAGTATTTCTGGGGGCCAAGAGACCCAGTACTTC | CASSTSISGGQETQYF | TRBJ2-5 | - | - | TRBV19
TGTGCCAGCAGTCCCTATGGGGGATTAGTAGCCGGGGAGCTGTTTTTT | CASSPYGGLVAGELFF | TRBJ2-2 | - | - | TRBV2
TGTGCCAGCAGCTCAGAAAGGCTCGGGACTAGCGGCCACAATGAGCAGTTCTTC | CASSSERLGTSGHNEQFF | TRBJ2-1 | - | TRBD2 | TRBV11-2
TGTGCCTGGAGTGTAAGAAGTGATGAGCAGTTCTTC | CAWSVRSDEQFF | TRBJ2-1 | - | - | TRBV30
TGCGCCAGGGGACACGTACGAGCCTACGAGCAGTACTTC | CARGHVRAYEQYF | TRBJ2-7 | few | - | TRBV10-1
TGTGCCAGCAGCTTAGGTCTGGGGGGAGAGACCCAGTACTTC | CASSLGLGGETQYF | TRBJ2-5 | - | - | TRBV7-2
TGTGCCAGCAGCTTAGCAGCGGGACTGAACACCGGGGAGCTGTTTTTT | CASSLAAGLNTGELFF | TRBJ2-2 | - | TRBD2 | TRBV7-9
TGTGCCAGCTCACCACTTCGACAGGGGACGGTGAACACTGAAGCTTTCTTT | CASSPLRQGTVNTEAFF | TRBJ1-1 | - | TRBD1 | TRBV18
TGTGCCAGCAGCCCGATTTCATCTAGCACAGATACGCAGTATTTT | CASSPISSSTDTQYF | TRBJ2-3 | - | - | TRBV7-2
TGTGCCAGCAGCTTAGTGGGAACAGGGTACGGAACTGAAGCTTTCTTT | CASSLVGTGYGTEAFF | TRBJ1-1 | - | - | TRBV7-2
TGTGCCAGCAGTGTAGAAGGGGAACATGGCTACACCTTC | CASSVEGEHGYTF | TRBJ1-2 | once | - | TRBV2
TGTGCCAGTAGCAATGTCTGGAGCTACACCTTC | CASSNVWSYTF | TRBJ1-2 | - | - | TRBV19
TGTGCCAGCAGTTACTCGTCCCGGGGCCAGGCTGAAGCTTTCTTT | CASSYSSRGQAEAFF | TRBJ1-1 | few | - | TRBV6-5
TGTGCCAGCAGCCCTCAGCCGTCTCTGAAAACCTACGAGCAGTACTTC | CASSPQPSLKTYEQYF | TRBJ2-7 | - | - | TRBV9
TGTGCCAGCACTTCCGGACGGCGGGGAACTGAAGCTTTCTTT | CASTSGRRGTEAFF | TRBJ1-1 | once | - | TRBV5-4
TGCGCCAGCAGCCCGGGGCAGGGCACAGATACGCAGTATTTT | CASSPGQGTDTQYF | TRBJ2-3 | - | - | TRBV5-1
TGTGCCAGCAGCCCCGGGACAGGGAGCTACGAGCAGTACTTC | CASSPGTGSYEQYF | TRBJ2-7 | - | TRBD1 | TRBV7-8
TGTGCCAGCAGTCCGGGACAGGGGGCGCATGGCTACACCTTC | CASSPGQGAHGYTF | TRBJ1-2 | few | TRBD1 | TRBV6-5
TGTGCCAGCAGCCCCCGAGGGGGCTACTATGGCTACACCTTC | CASSPRGGYYGYTF | TRBJ1-2 | once | TRBD1 | TRBV5-5
TGTGCCAGTAGTATGTTTGGACAGGGGAAACCCGGGGAGCTGTTTTTT | CASSMFGQGKPGELFF | TRBJ2-2 | once | TRBD1 | TRBV19
TGTGCCAGTAGTATAGATAACGGAGGACCTAATCAGCCCCAGCATTTT | CASSIDNGGPNQPQHF | TRBJ1-5 | large | - | TRBV19
TGTGCCAGCAGCTTAGGGGGCCGGGCTGAATACTCCTATAATTCACCCCTCCACTTT | CASSLGGRAEYSYNSPLHF | TRBJ1-6 | - | - | TRBV7-8
TGTGCCAGCAGCTTGGGCCTTTCGGGACAGAGCTATGGCTACACCTTC | CASSLGLSGQSYGYTF | TRBJ1-2 | - | TRBD1 | TRBV7-9
TGTGCCAGCAGCACCGGACTAGACGAGCAGTACTTC | CASSTGLDEQYF | TRBJ2-7 | - | TRBD2 | TRBV5-6
TGTGCCAGCAGTTACTCACAGGGGGGGTCTGAAGCTTTCTTT | CASSYSQGGSEAFF | TRBJ1-1 | few | TRBD1 | TRBV6-6